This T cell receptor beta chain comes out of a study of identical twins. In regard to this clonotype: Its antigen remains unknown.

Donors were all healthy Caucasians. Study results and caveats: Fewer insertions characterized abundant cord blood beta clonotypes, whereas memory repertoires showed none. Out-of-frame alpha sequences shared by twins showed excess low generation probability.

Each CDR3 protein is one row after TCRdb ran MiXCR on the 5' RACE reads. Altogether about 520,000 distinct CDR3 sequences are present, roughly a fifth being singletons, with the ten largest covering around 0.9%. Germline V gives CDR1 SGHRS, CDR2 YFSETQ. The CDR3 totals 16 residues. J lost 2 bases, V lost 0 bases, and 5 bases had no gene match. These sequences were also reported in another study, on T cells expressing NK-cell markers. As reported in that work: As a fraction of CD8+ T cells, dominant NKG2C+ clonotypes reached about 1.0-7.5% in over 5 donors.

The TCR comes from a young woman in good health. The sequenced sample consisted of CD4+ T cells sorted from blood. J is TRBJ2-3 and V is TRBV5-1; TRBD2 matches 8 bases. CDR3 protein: CASSLDPAGVTDTQYF. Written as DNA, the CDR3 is TGCGCCAGCAGCTTGGACCCAGCGGGAGTCACAGATACGCAGTATTTT.